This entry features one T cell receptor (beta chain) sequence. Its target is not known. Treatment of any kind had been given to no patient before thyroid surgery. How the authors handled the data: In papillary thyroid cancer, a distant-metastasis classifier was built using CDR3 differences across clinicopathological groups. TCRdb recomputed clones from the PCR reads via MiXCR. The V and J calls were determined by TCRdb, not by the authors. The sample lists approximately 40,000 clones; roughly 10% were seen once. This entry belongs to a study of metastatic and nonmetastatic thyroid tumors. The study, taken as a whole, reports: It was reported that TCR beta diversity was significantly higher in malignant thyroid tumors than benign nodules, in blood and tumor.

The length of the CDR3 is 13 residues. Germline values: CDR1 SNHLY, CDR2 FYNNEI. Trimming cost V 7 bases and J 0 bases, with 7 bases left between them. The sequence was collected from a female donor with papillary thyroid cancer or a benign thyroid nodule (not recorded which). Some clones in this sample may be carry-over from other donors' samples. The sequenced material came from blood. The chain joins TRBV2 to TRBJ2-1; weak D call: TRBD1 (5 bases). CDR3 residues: CASNRPSYNEQFF. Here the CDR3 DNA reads TGTGCCAGCAACAGGCCCTCCTACAATGAGCAGTTCTTC.